This passage covers 18 T cell receptor beta chains from one sample sequenced in a study of OX40 agonist ivuxolimab in advanced cancers. TCRdb keeps only in-frame clones here, not all; method: immunoSEQ multiplex PCR. The sample includes 80,000 or so clones, over 85% of them seen just once. This specimen consisted of CD4+ or CD8+ T cells sorted from blood, obtained in a trial of the OX40 agonist ivuxolimab. All receptors come from an adult with an advanced solid tumor such as melanoma, head and neck, liver or kidney cancer.

The chain employs TRBV6-5 and TRBJ2-3, with D perhaps being TRBD1 or TRBD2 (5 bases each). V was pared by 5 bases and J by 7 bases, with 13 bases between. The CDR3 runs to 13 residues. CDR1 is MNHEY and CDR2 is SVGAGI in the germline V gene. This chain's CDR3 is CASSPGTLNTQYF. CDR3 DNA: TGTGCCAGCAGTCCCGGGACCCTCAATACGCAGTATTTT.

CDR3 sequence reads: CASRRDRGPMETQYF. The DNA of the CDR3 is TGTGCCAGCAGGAGGGACAGGGGTCCCATGGAGACCCAGTACTTC. J is TRBJ2-5 and V is TRBV5-4; 10 bases agree with TRBD1. The V segment lost 5 bases and the J segment 5 bases; nucleotides outside the gene matches: 9. The CDR3 contains 15 residues. Germline V gives CDR1 SGHNT, CDR2 YYREEE (reference sequence).

The J gene is TRBJ2-7, the V gene TRBV7-9; D possibly corresponds to TRBD1 (6 bases). V lost 5 bases and J lost 2, with 25 bases in between. CDR1 and CDR2 from the germline V gene are SEHNR and FQNEAQ (reference sequence). CDR3 size: 18 residues. This chain's CDR3 is CASSKPRTELGVPYEQYF. As DNA, the CDR3 is TGTGCCAGCAGCAAACCAAGGACAGAGTTGGGAGTCCCCTACGAGCAGTACTTC. The full variable domain, rest sourced from reference TRBV7-9 and TRBJ2-7, is DTGVSQNPRHKITKRGQNVTFRCDPISEHNRLYWYRQTLGQGPEFLTYFQNEAQLEKSRLLSDRFSAERPKGSFSTLEIQRTEQGDSAMYLCASSKPRTELGVPYEQYFGPGTRLTVT.

This sequence joins TRBV28 and TRBJ1-6; D remains unclear. V gave up 3 bases and J gave up 14 bases, with 8 bases separating them. CDR1 and CDR2 from the germline V gene are MDHEN and SYDVKM. This CDR3 comprises 11 residues. Here the CDR3 DNA reads TGTGCCAGCAGTTTGGATCTATCCCTCCACTTT. It encodes CASSLDLSLHF.

In its sample, this clone was seen a few times. The gene calls are TRBV30 and TRBJ1-2, with no clear D. CDR3 length: 12 residues. V gave up 6 bases and J gave up 3 bases, with 11 bases separating them. Looked up from germline, CDR1 is GTSNPN and CDR2 is SVGIG (reference sequence). The CDR3 protein is CACPQGHYGYTF. The CDR3 DNA reads TGTGCCTGTCCCCAAGGTCACTATGGCTACACCTTC. The variable domain in full, with the rest retrieved from reference TRBV30 and TRBJ1-2, is SQTIHQWPATLVQPVGSPLSLECTVEGTSNPNLYWYRQAAGRGLQLLFYSVGIGQISSEVPQNLSASRPQDRQFILSSKKLLLSDSGFYLCACPQGHYGYTFGSGTRLTVV.

This chain uses TRBV5-5 with TRBJ1-6, with 9 bases aligning to TRBD1. V gave up 4 bases and J gave up 6 bases; unmatched junction bases: 5. Germline CDR1 SGHKS, CDR2 YYEKEE (reference sequence). CDR3 length equals 15 residues. CDR3 DNA sequence: TGTGCCAGCAGCCTGACAGGGGGGACTAATTCACCCCTCCACTTT. Protein: CASSLTGGTNSPLHF. Full variable domain (outside the CDR3, taken from reference TRBV5-5 and TRBJ1-6): DAGVTQSPTHLIKTRGQQVTLRCSPISGHKSVSWYQQVLGQGPQFIFQYYEKEERGRGNFPDRFSARQFPNYSSELNVNALLLGDSALYLCASSLTGGTNSPLHFGNGTRLTVT.

The chain joins TRBV6-6 to TRBJ1-1; D not resolved. V lost 2 bases, J lost 4 bases, and 8 bases lay in between. Germline lookup yields CDR1 MNHNY and CDR2 SVGAGI (reference sequence). This CDR3 is built from 13 residues. The chain's CDR3 is CASSYPPATEAFF. The CDR3 coding sequence is TGTGCCAGCAGTTACCCTCCAGCCACTGAAGCTTTCTTT.

The V call is TRBV19, the J call TRBJ1-1; 7 nucleotides match TRBD1. This CDR3 contains 13 residues. J lost 10 bases, V lost 5 bases, and 10 bases had no gene match. The germline gives CDR1 LNHDA, CDR2 SQIVND (reference sequence). CDR3 residues: CASSVRVGGRAFF. The CDR3 DNA sequence: TGTGCCAGTAGTGTCCGCGTAGGGGGCAGAGCTTTCTTT.

This chain links TRBV19 with TRBJ2-7, with 10 nucleotides matching TRBD2. V was clipped by 3 bases and J by 2 bases; unmatched bases: 7. From germline, CDR1 is LNHDA and CDR2 SQIVND (reference sequence). This CDR3 contains 16 residues. CDR3 in amino acids: CASSMSGRAPTYEQYF. The CDR3 coding sequence is TGTGCCAGTAGTATGAGCGGGAGGGCCCCTACCTACGAGCAGTACTTC.

This clone was found a few times. The gene calls are TRBV7-6 and TRBJ1-1; 7 nucleotides agree with TRBD1. V lost 5 bases and J lost 0; bases outside the gene matches: 3. CDR3 length: 14 residues. The V gene's germline CDR1 is SGHVS and CDR2 FNYEAQ. The CDR3 sequence: CASSPGQLNTEAFF. In DNA, the CDR3 is TGTGCCAGCAGCCCGGGACAGTTGAACACTGAAGCTTTCTTT. Looking up the rest from reference TRBV7-6 and TRBJ1-1 gives the full variable domain: GAGVSQSPRYKVTKRGQDVALRCDPISGHVSLYWYRQALGQGPEFLTYFNYEAQQDKSGLPNDRFSAERPEGSISTLTIQRTEQRDSAMYRCASSPGQLNTEAFFGQGTRLTVV.

This chain links TRBV4-1 with TRBJ2-2; TRBD1 might be the D (5 bases). The germline V gene has CDR1 MGHRA and CDR2 YSYEKL. V lost 0 bases and J lost 0, with 14 bases in between. The CDR3 has 18 amino acids. This chain's CDR3 is CASSQEGPGYANTGELFF. CDR3 in DNA: TGCGCCAGCAGCCAAGAAGGGCCAGGGTACGCGAACACCGGGGAGCTGTTTTTT.

The chain employs TRBV20-1 and TRBJ1-2; a possible D gene is TRBD1 (5 bases). This CDR3 region has 11 residues. The V end lost 4 bases, the J end lost 8 bases, and 11 bases lay between the germline ends. Germline CDR1 reads DFQATT; CDR2 reads SNEGSKA (reference sequence). CDR3 sequence: CSAIRVGGYTF. In DNA, the CDR3 is TGCAGTGCTATCAGGGTCGGGGGCTACACCTTC.

The DNA for the CDR3 is TGTGCCAGTAGTATTACGGTGGAGCAAATCTATGGCTACACCTTC. Its protein is CASSITVEQIYGYTF. The chain combines TRBV19 with TRBJ1-2; D uncertain. CDR3 size: 15 residues. Germline V gene sequence: CDR1 LNHDA, CDR2 SQIVND (reference sequence). V lost 3 bases to trimming and J lost 4 bases, with 15 bases between them.

Worth noting for this clone: The sample holds other DNA sequences that translate to the same CDR3. The V call is TRBV9, the J call TRBJ1-1; TRBD1 might be the D (5 bases). Trimming shortened V by 0 bases and J by 6 bases, and 12 bases separated the two germline ends. Germline values: CDR1 SGDLS, CDR2 YYNGEE. This CDR3 spans 14 amino acids. The CDR3 region has the DNA TGTGCCAGCAGCGTAGGCCCGGGGGGGTCTGAAGCTTTCTTT. This sequence encodes CASSVGPGGSEAFF.

This chain joins TRBV9 and TRBJ1-5, with a tentative D call TRBD1 (5 bases). Germline V gene sequence: CDR1 SGDLS, CDR2 YYNGEE. The CDR3 is made up of 15 amino acids. The V and J ends lost 7 bases and 1 base respectively, with 15 bases between them. This CDR3 is CASSREGLSNQPQHF. The CDR3 nucleotides read TGTGCCAGCTCCAGGGAAGGCCTGAGCAATCAGCCCCAGCATTTT.

The chain combines TRBV19 with TRBJ1-4, with D tentatively TRBD1 (5 bases). V lost 7 bases to trimming and J lost 5 bases, with 8 bases between them. The CDR3 is made up of 12 amino acids. CDR1 is LNHDA and CDR2 is SQIVND in the germline V gene (reference sequence). The CDR3 region is CASTRGNEKLFF. The CDR3 DNA sequence: TGTGCCAGTACTAGGGGAAATGAAAAACTGTTTTTT.

Here the CDR3 DNA reads TGTGCCACGGGACAGGGTTCTGAAGCTTTCTTT. This sequence encodes CATGQGSEAFF. This chain links TRBV30 with TRBJ1-1, with 9 bases lining up with TRBD1. Germline V lookup: CDR1 GTSNPN, CDR2 SVGIG (reference sequence). The junction had 4 bases not matched to a gene; V was cut back by 8 bases and J by 6 bases. The CDR3 contains 11 residues.

This chain joins TRBV10-2 and TRBJ1-1; D not resolved. The V gene's germline CDR1 is WSHSY and CDR2 SAAADI. CDR3 size: 13 residues. V was clipped by 6 bases and J by 0 bases, with 8 bases between them. DNA for the CDR3: TGCGCCAGCAGAGAGGCGGTGAACACTGAAGCTTTCTTT. Amino acids: CASREAVNTEAFF.